The 27 T cell receptor beta chains reported below all come from one sample, sequenced in a study of T-cell reconstitution after alpha-beta-depleted transplantation in children (dated by TCRdb to 2016 to 2017). In light of the paper, this sample's treatment or condition label describes: allogeneic hematopoietic cell transplantation with graft depleted of TCRalphabeta T cells and CD19 B cells. These receptors are not linked to any known antigen. The method was PCR. Sequencing relied on an Illumina HiSeq 2500. TCR library preparation used molecular barcoding, with unique molecular identifiers applied to normalize quantification of the TCRbeta repertoire. In TCRdb, the public reads were trimmed at Q25 with fastp and aligned with MiXCR, with productive beta chains retained. Rows with one shared CDR3 protein collapse into an entry with the most common genes and DNA. The sample table lists around 300,000 distinct CDR3 sequences, nearly 8% of them with a count of one. Approximately 8.6% of the sample comes from the top ten.

Results and caveats for the whole study, not just this receptor: The frequencies of hyperexpanded clones fell over the following months, and after one year, T-cell counts and TCRbeta diversity were mostly attributed to newly produced T cells.

The specimen was peripheral blood, collected 360 days after TCRalphabeta/CD19-depleted stem cell transplant. The receptors originated from a female patient under 10 years old who had a stem cell transplant for Fanconi anemia, so the T cells may come from the graft donor.

This clonotype was counted at least ten times. V usage is TRBV28 and J usage is TRBJ2-7; D is possibly TRBD1 (6 bases). Germline CDR1 is MDHEN and CDR2 is SYDVKM. V was shortened by 3 bases and J by 0 bases, with 9 bases between the two germline ends. This CDR3 is 14 amino acids long. CDR3 sequence reads: CASSLRGYSYEQYF. The CDR3 DNA is TGTGCCAGCAGTTTGAGGGGGTACTCCTACGAGCAGTACTTC.

The gene calls are TRBV9 and TRBJ1-1; D unresolved. The CDR3 loop spans 16 amino acids. V lost 3 bases and J lost 1, with 16 bases in between. Germline CDR1 SGDLS, CDR2 YYNGEE. The CDR3 loop reads CASSEPGRVGNTEAFF. Written as DNA, the CDR3 is TGTGCCAGCAGCGAGCCCGGAAGGGTGGGGAACACTGAAGCTTTCTTT.

This chain joins TRBV6-1 and TRBJ2-3; D remains unclear. V was pared by 3 bases and J by 6 bases, with 7 bases between. Germline CDR1 is MNHNS and CDR2 is SASEGT. The CDR3 has 12 amino acids. CDR3 DNA: TGTGCCAGCAGTGAGTTGGGGGATACGCAGTATTTT. Translation gives CASSELGDTQYF.

The chain recombines TRBV5-6 with TRBJ2-3, with D possibly matching TRBD1 (6 bases). The CDR3 sequence is 12 residues long. V lost 0 bases and J 8 bases, leaving 7 bases between the germline ends. Germline lookup yields CDR1 SGHDT and CDR2 YYEEEE. The CDR3 DNA sequence: TGTGCCAGCAGCTTGGACAGGGTTACGCAGTATTTT. Translated, it gives CASSLDRVTQYF. The complete variable domain, with remaining parts taken from reference TRBV5-6 and TRBJ2-3, reads DAGVTQSPTHLIKTRGQQVTLRCSPKSGHDTVSWYQQALGQGPQFIFQYYEEEERQRGNFPDRFSGHQFPNYSSELNVNALLLGDSALYLCASSLDRVTQYFGPGTRLTVL.

About this clonotype itself: The conserved phenylalanine or tryptophan is not found at the CDR3 terminus, so this likely reflects a read error. The chain recombines TRBV20-1 with TRBJ2-7; 10 bases are shared with TRBD1. The CDR3 length is 14 residues. V lost 0 bases, J lost 7 bases, and 6 bases stayed unmatched. Germline V gene lookup returns CDR1 DFQATT and CDR2 SNEGSKA (reference sequence). CDR3 protein: CSARDPGTGDEQYA. The CDR3 DNA reads as TGCAGTGCTAGAGATCCCGGGACAGGGGATGAGCAGTACGCC.

CDR3 bases: TGTGCCAGCAGCCATGGGCTGGGGGCGGTCGTCTATGGCTACACCTTC. Translation: CASSHGLGAVVYGYTF. V gene TRBV4-2 combines with J gene TRBJ1-2; maybe TRBD1 (6 bases). Germline V lookup: CDR1 LGHNA, CDR2 YNFKEQ. The CDR3 is made up of 16 amino acids. Trimming removed 3 bases at V and 4 bases at J, with 18 bases between.

In this sample, this clonotype turned up many times. The rearrangement joins TRBV5-5 to TRBJ2-1, with no clear D. V lost 0 bases to trimming and J lost 8 bases, with 12 bases between them. CDR1 and CDR2 (germline): SGHKS, YYEKEE (reference sequence). CDR3 size: 14 residues. CDR3 residues: CASSLARYVDEQFF. The CDR3 DNA reads TGTGCCAGCAGCTTGGCTAGGTACGTCGATGAGCAGTTCTTC.

Many counts were recorded for this clonotype. V gene TRBV6-2 or TRBV6-3 combines with J gene TRBJ1-5, with a weak D call TRBD1 (6 bases). The germline V gene encodes CDR1 MNHEY and CDR2 SVGEGT. The CDR3 runs to 13 residues. The ends were cut back, 2 bases at V and 7 bases at J, with 9 bases in the middle. The CDR3 reads CASSYARGQPQHF. The DNA for the CDR3 is TGTGCCAGCAGTTACGCCAGGGGACAGCCCCAGCATTTT.

This clonotype was observed at least ten times. V and J are TRBV20-1 and TRBJ2-2; tentatively, D is TRBD2 (7 bases). Trimming shortened V by 6 bases and J by 2 bases, and 16 bases separated the two germline ends. The CDR3 sequence is 15 residues long. CDR1 is DFQATT, CDR2 SNEGSKA, per germline (reference sequence). The DNA of the CDR3 is TGCAGTGCAGGGGGGGGACTATCTAACACCGGGGAGCTGTTTTTT. It specifies CSAGGGLSNTGELFF.

This clonotype occurred many times. This chain uses TRBV5-1 with TRBJ2-1; TRBD1 might be the D (6 bases). V dropped 4 bases and J dropped 8 bases, with 16 bases sitting between them. Per the germline V gene, CDR1 is SGHRS and CDR2 is YFSETQ. This CDR3 has 14 residues. The CDR3 here is CASSPGRGLDEQFF. In DNA, the CDR3 is TGCGCCAGCAGCCCGGGCAGGGGTTTAGATGAGCAGTTCTTC.

This clonotype appeared many times. The V gene is TRBV7-3, the J gene TRBJ2-2, with D perhaps matching TRBD2 (5 bases). The CDR3 spans 16 residues. Germline CDR1 and CDR2: SGHTA and FQGTGA. Trimming removed 2 bases from V and 0 bases from J, with 10 bases in between. The CDR3 nucleotides are TGTGCCAGCAGCTTACTTGGCGGGTCGAACACCGGGGAGCTGTTTTTT. Encoded protein: CASSLLGGSNTGELFF.

This clonotype showed up just a few times. The CDR3 loop is CSARDRRGLYFTDTQYF. The CDR3, as DNA: TGCAGTGCTAGAGATCGGCGGGGTCTTTACTTTACAGATACGCAGTATTTT. This rearrangement joins TRBV20-1 to TRBJ2-3, with D possibly matching TRBD2 (6 bases). CDR3 length: 17 amino acids. The germline CDR1 and CDR2 sequences are DFQATT and SNEGSKA (reference sequence). Trimming shortened V by 0 bases and J by 3 bases, and 19 bases separated the two germline ends.

This clonotype was counted only a few times. The rearrangement joins TRBV20-1 to TRBJ2-7; 8 positions agree with TRBD2. V dropped 3 bases and J dropped 2; count of bases not matched to a gene: 6. Germline V gene data show CDR1 as DFQATT and CDR2 as SNEGSKA (reference sequence). The CDR3 spans 14 residues. CDR3 in amino acids: CSASSGLGPYEQYF. As DNA, the CDR3 is TGCAGTGCTAGCTCGGGACTAGGGCCCTACGAGCAGTACTTC.

The sample holds many counts of this clonotype. This chain connects TRBV7-2 to TRBJ1-1; 8 nucleotides match TRBD1. The CDR3 is 13 residues long. CDR1 SGHTA and CDR2 FQGNSA come from the germline V gene. Trimming took 3 bases from V and 9 from J; bases not matched to a gene: 6. CDR3 sequence (DNA): TGTGCCAGCAGCTTCCCCTGGACAGGGCAAGCTTTCTTT. As protein: CASSFPWTGQAFF.

The sample holds many counts of this clonotype. The gene calls are TRBV9 and TRBJ2-1; 13 bases are a match to TRBD2. The V segment lost 4 bases and the J segment 8 bases; nucleotides outside the gene matches: 12. Germline CDR1 reads SGDLS; CDR2 reads YYNGEE. The CDR3 sequence is 17 residues long. The CDR3 spells CASSPRTSGSKDDEQFF. The CDR3 bases are TGTGCCAGCAGCCCCCGGACTAGCGGGAGTAAGGATGATGAGCAGTTCTTC.

At least ten counts were recorded for this clonotype. The V gene is TRBV28, the J gene TRBJ2-5; 7 bases align to TRBD1. The V and J ends lost 1 base and 2 bases, in that order; junction bases with no gene match: 10. The CDR3 runs to 17 residues. In germline, CDR1 is MDHEN, CDR2 SYDVKM. CDR3 nucleotide sequence: TGTGCCAGCAGTTTATTACGAGACAGGGTAGGACAAGAGACCCAGTACTTC. This codes for CASSLLRDRVGQETQYF.

The chain joins TRBV2 to TRBJ2-2, with 9 nucleotides matching TRBD2. The V gene end was trimmed by 5 bases and the J gene end by 3 bases; junction bases not matched to a gene: 7. This CDR3 is 16 amino acids long. The germline gives CDR1 SNHLY, CDR2 FYNNEI. CDR3 loop: CASSFIAGAYTGELFF. DNA for the CDR3: TGTGCCAGCAGTTTTATAGCGGGGGCCTACACCGGGGAGCTGTTTTTT.

The J gene is TRBJ2-3, the V gene TRBV6-2 or TRBV6-3, with 13 bases matching TRBD2. With V trimmed by 2 bases and J by 4 bases, 12 bases remained unmatched. The CDR3 is 19 residues long. The germline V gene has CDR1 MNHEY and CDR2 SVGEGT. This CDR3 reads CASSYERTSGRVRPDTQYF. CDR3 in DNA: TGTGCCAGCAGTTACGAGAGAACTAGCGGGAGGGTTCGGCCAGATACGCAGTATTTT.

A remark on this clonotype: A much larger clone lies one base from this, so it may be a read error. The conserved phenylalanine or tryptophan normally closing the CDR3 is absent here, so this likely arose from a read error. The chain couples TRBV4-3 to TRBJ2-3; 8 positions match TRBD2. CDR1 is LGHNA and CDR2 is YSLEER in the germline V gene. The trim removed 0 bases at V and 3 bases at J, leaving 5 bases unmatched. This CDR3 contains 16 residues. The CDR3 DNA is TGCGCCAGCAGCCAAGAAGCACGGGGGGGTACAGATACGCAGTATTCT. Its translation is CASSQEARGGTDTQYS.

As concerns this clonotype: A read error may be the cause here, since a much bigger clone is one base away. Because the CDR3 is missing its conserved closing phenylalanine or tryptophan, this is likely a read error. The chain links TRBV6-1 to TRBJ1-1, with D uncertain. The germline V and J ends were trimmed by 6 bases and 6 bases, with 8 bases remaining between them. The CDR3 length is 11 residues. Germline-derived CDR1 and CDR2 are MNHNS and SASEGT. CDR3 nucleotides: TGTGCCAGCAGGGAGGGCGCTGAAGCTTTCTAT. Protein sequence: CASREGAEAFY.

The V gene is TRBV6-4, the J gene TRBJ2-3, with 8 bases that match TRBD1. This CDR3 comprises 15 residues. The trim removed 5 bases at V and 6 bases at J, leaving 10 bases unmatched. Germline lookup yields CDR1 MRHNA and CDR2 SNTAGT. The CDR3 here is CASSRGTGDRDTQYF. The CDR3 nucleotides are TGTGCCAGCAGTAGAGGGACAGGCGATCGGGATACGCAGTATTTT.

The sample holds many counts of this clonotype. The V call is TRBV7-3, the J call TRBJ2-3; weak D call: TRBD2 (6 bases). Germline V lookup: CDR1 SGHTA, CDR2 FQGTGA. The CDR3 has 15 amino acids. The V end lost 5 bases, the J end lost 2 bases, and 14 bases lay between the germline ends. DNA of the CDR3: TGTGCCAGCAGCCCAACTAGCAGGCCCACAGATACGCAGTATTTT. Its translation: CASSPTSRPTDTQYF. The variable domain in full, completed from reference TRBV7-3 and TRBJ2-3, reads GAGVSQTPSNKVTEKGKYVELRCDPISGHTALYWYRQSLGQGPEFLIYFQGTGAADDSGLPNDRFFAVRPEGSVSTLKIQRTERGDSAVYLCASSPTSRPTDTQYFGPGTRLTVL.

This clonotype was counted many times. The V and J genes are TRBV20-1 and TRBJ1-1; D is unresolved. The V gene lost 4 bases and the J gene lost 1 base, with 16 bases spanning the gap. CDR3 length equals 15 residues. Germline V gives CDR1 DFQATT, CDR2 SNEGSKA (reference sequence). CDR3 bases: TGCAGTGCTACCGAGGTCAGAGCGGGGAACACTGAAGCTTTCTTT. This codes for CSATEVRAGNTEAFF.

This clonotype was recorded many times. The chain combines TRBV6-5 with TRBJ1-5, with D perhaps matching TRBD1 (6 bases). V was cut by 5 bases and J by 6 bases, with 14 bases left in between. CDR3 size: 14 residues. Germline V CDR1 and CDR2: MNHEY, SVGAGI. The CDR3 DNA is TGTGCCAGCAGTCCGCCGGGGGGGCCTCAGCCCCAGCATTTT. Translated: CASSPPGGPQPQHF.

The rearrangement uses TRBV7-9 and TRBJ2-4; weak D call: TRBD1 (6 bases). Germline CDR1 and CDR2: SEHNR and FQNEAQ (reference sequence). This CDR3 spans 17 amino acids. Trimming removed 3 bases from V and 6 bases from J, with 21 bases in between. The CDR3 here is CASSFHRVAAIGNIQYF. Written as DNA, the CDR3 is TGTGCCAGCAGCTTCCACAGGGTCGCGGCTATCGGAAACATTCAGTACTTC.

This clonotype was seen repeatedly, ten times or more. The CDR3 sequence is CASSDRQRSYNEQFF. CDR3 bases: TGTGCCAGCAGTGACAGGCAACGCTCCTACAATGAGCAGTTCTTC. The chain is built from TRBV9 and TRBJ2-1; maybe TRBD1 (6 bases). The ends were cut back, 5 bases at V and 0 bases at J, with 12 bases in the middle. The CDR3 has 15 amino acids. The germline V gene has CDR1 SGDLS and CDR2 YYNGEE.

This clonotype was detected only a few times. The CDR3 sequence: CASSLGRGRGNEQFF. CDR3 DNA: TGTGCCAGCAGCTTAGGAAGGGGGCGGGGTAATGAGCAGTTCTTC. V and J are TRBV7-8 and TRBJ2-1, with D perhaps TRBD1 (7 bases). There are 15 residues in the CDR3. Trimming removed 1 base from V and 7 bases from J, with 14 bases in between. Germline V gene lookup returns CDR1 SGHVS and CDR2 FQNEAQ.